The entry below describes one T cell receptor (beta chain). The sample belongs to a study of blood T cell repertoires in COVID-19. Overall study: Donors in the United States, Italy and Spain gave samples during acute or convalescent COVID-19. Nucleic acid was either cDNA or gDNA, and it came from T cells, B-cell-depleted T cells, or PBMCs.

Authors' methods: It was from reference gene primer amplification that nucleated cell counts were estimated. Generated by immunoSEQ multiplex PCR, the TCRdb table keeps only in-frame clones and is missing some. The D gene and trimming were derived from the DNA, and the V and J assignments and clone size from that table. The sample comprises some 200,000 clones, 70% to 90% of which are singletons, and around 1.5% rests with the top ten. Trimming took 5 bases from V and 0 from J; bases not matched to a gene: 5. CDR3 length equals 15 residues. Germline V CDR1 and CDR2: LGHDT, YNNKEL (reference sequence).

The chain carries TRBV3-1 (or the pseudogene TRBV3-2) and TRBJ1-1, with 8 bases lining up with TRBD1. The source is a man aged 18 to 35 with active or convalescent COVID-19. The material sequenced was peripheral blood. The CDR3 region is CASSIGTGMNTEAFF. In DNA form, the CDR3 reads TGTGCCAGCAGCATCGGGACAGGAATGAACACTGAAGCTTTCTTT.